The 2 T cell receptor beta chains reported below all come from one sample, sequenced in a study of technical replicates of blood from a handful of donors. Here immunoSEQ multiplex PCR was the method, and the copy in TCRdb shows in-frame clones only, minus some. This sample yields about 75,000 clones, of which around 97% are seen a single time; roughly 0.3% belongs to the top ten. Sequenced sample: T cells isolated from PBMCs. These receptors were taken from a human donor in good health.

J is TRBJ2-5 and V is TRBV19; the match to TRBD1 covers 7 bases. TRBJ2-7 matches the DNA end more closely, so the J call is doubtful. Germline assignment: CDR1 LNHDA and CDR2 SQIVND (reference sequence). The CDR3 spans 13 residues. The CDR3 sequence: CASSGDSSYEQYF. DNA for the CDR3: TGTGCCAGTAGCGGGGACAGCTCCTACGAGCAGTACTTC.

DNA of the CDR3: TGTGCCAGCAGCCCCGGACAGAGAAGCTCTGGAAACACCATATATTTT. Protein sequence: CASSPGQRSSGNTIYF. This chain uses TRBV5-6 with TRBJ1-3, with a weak D call TRBD1 (6 bases). V shed 4 bases and J shed 0 bases, with 14 bases lying between them. The CDR3 is made up of 16 amino acids. CDR1 and CDR2 (germline): SGHDT, YYEEEE.